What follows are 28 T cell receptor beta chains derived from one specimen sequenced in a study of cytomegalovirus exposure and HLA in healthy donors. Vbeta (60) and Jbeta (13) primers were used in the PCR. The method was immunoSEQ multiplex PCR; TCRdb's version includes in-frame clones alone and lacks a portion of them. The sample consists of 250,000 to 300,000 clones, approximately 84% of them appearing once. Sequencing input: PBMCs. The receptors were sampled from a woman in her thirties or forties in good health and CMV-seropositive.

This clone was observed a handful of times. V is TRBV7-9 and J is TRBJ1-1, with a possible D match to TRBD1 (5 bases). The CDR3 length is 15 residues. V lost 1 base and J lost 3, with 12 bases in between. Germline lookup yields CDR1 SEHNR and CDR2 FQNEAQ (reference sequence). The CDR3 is CASSLGSGGDTEAFF. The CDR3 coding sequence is TGTGCCAGCAGCTTAGGGTCAGGAGGGGACACTGAAGCTTTCTTT.

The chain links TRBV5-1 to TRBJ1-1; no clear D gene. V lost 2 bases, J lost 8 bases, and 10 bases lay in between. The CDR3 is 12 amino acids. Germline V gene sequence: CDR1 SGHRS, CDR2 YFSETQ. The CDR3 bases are TGCGCCAGCAGCTTACCCACTGAGGAAGCTTTCTTT. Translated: CASSLPTEEAFF.

CDR3 loop: CAWSFRGGTEAFF. The CDR3 DNA sequence: TGTGCCTGGAGTTTCCGGGGGGGCACTGAAGCTTTCTTT. The chain employs TRBV30 and TRBJ1-1, with a possible D match to TRBD1 (5 bases). From germline, CDR1 is GTSNPN and CDR2 SVGIG (reference sequence). The CDR3 loop spans 13 amino acids. V was clipped by 2 bases and J by 4 bases, with 11 bases between them.

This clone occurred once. The CDR3 protein is CASSPVQGAISFYGYTF. The DNA for the CDR3 is TGTGCCAGCAGCCCAGTACAGGGGGCGATAAGTTTCTATGGCTACACCTTC. The chain links TRBV7-2 to TRBJ1-2; 9 nucleotides line up with TRBD1. V was clipped by 5 bases and J by 4 bases; unmatched bases: 14. The CDR3 spans 17 residues. Germline V lookup: CDR1 SGHTA, CDR2 FQGNSA. Together with reference TRBV7-2 and TRBJ1-2, the CDR3 gives the full variable domain: GAGVSQSPSNKVTEKGKDVELRCDPISGHTALYWYRQSLGQGLEFLIYFQGNSAPDKSGLPSDRFSAERTGGSVSTLTIQRTQQEDSAVYLCASSPVQGAISFYGYTFGSGTRLTVV.

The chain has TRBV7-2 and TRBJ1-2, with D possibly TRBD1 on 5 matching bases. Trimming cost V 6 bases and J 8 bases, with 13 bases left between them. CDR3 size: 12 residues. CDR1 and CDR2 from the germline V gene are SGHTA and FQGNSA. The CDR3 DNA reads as TGTGCCAGCAGTACAGGACCCTGGGGCTACACCTTC. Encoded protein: CASSTGPWGYTF.

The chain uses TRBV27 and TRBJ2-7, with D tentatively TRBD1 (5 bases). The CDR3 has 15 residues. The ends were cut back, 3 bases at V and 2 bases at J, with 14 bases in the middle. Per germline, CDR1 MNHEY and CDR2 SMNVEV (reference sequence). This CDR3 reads CASSFGTGPTYEQYF. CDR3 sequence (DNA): TGTGCCAGCAGTTTTGGTACAGGACCAACCTACGAGCAGTACTTC.

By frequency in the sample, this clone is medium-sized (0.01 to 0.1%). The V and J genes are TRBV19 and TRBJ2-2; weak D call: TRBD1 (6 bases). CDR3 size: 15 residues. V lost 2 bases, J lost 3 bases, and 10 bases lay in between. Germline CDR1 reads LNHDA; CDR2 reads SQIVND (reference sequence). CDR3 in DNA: TGTGCCAGTAGTATAATGGGGGCCTACACCGGGGAGCTGTTTTTT. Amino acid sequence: CASSIMGAYTGELFF.

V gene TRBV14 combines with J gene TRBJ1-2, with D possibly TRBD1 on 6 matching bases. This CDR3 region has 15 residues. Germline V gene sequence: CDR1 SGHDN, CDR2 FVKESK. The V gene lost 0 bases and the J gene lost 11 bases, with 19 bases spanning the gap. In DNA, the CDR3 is TGTGCCAGCAGCCAAGAGAACGCCAGGGGATCTGGATACACCTTC. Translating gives CASSQENARGSGYTF.

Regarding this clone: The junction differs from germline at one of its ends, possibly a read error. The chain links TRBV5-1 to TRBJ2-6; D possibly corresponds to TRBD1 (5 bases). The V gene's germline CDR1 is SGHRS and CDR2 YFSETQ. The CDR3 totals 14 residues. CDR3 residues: CASSLGSGANGLTF. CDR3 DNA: TGCGCCAGCAGCTTGGGGTCTGGGGCCAACGGCCTGACTTTC.

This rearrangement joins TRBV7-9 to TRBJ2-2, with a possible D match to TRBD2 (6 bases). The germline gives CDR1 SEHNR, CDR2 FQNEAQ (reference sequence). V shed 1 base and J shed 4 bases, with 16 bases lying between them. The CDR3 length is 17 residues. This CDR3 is CASSLGASATITGELFF. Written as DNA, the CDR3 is TGTGCCAGCAGCTTAGGTGCTAGCGCTACTATCACCGGGGAGCTGTTTTTT.

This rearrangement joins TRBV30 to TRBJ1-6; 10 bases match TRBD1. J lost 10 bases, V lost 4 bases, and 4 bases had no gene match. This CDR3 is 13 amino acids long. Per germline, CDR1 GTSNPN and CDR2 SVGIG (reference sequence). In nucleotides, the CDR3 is TGTGCCTGGAAGGGGACAGGGGACTCACCCCTCCACTTT. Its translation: CAWKGTGDSPLHF.

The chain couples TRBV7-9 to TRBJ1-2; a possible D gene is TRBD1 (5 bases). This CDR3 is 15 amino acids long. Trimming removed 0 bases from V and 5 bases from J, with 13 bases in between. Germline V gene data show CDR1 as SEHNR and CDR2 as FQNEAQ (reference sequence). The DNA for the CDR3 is TGTGCCAGCAGCTTAGCGGCAGGGCCGCCTTATGGCTACACCTTC. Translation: CASSLAAGPPYGYTF.

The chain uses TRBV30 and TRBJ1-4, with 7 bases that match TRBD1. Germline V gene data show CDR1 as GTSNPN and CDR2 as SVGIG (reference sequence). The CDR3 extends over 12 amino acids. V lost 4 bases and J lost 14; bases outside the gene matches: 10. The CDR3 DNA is TGTGCCTGGACATCGACAGGGAACAGCCTGTTTTTT. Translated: CAWTSTGNSLFF.

The CDR3 loop reads CASTPGGSREKLFF. CDR3 in DNA: TGTGCCAGCACCCCAGGGGGTAGTAGGGAAAAACTGTTTTTT. The V call is TRBV6-1, the J call TRBJ1-4, with TRBD1 matching over 7 bases. Losses at the gene ends were 7 bases for V and 8 bases for J; bases not matched to a gene: 10. This CDR3 is 14 amino acids long. Germline CDR1 reads MNHNS; CDR2 reads SASEGT.

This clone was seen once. The CDR3 coding sequence is TGTGCCAGCAGCCAAGACGAGGGCCCAAAAAACATTCAGTACTTC. Its protein product is CASSQDEGPKNIQYF. The chain recombines TRBV4-2 with TRBJ2-4; a possible D gene is TRBD2 (5 bases). V lost 0 bases and J lost 4, with 10 bases in between. This CDR3 region has 15 residues. CDR1 and CDR2 from the germline V gene are LGHNA and YNFKEQ.

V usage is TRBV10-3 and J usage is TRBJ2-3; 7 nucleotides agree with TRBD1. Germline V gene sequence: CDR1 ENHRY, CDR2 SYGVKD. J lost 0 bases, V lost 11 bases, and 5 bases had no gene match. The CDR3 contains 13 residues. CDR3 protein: CALRQGSTDTQYF. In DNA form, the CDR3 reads TGTGCCTTAAGACAGGGAAGCACAGATACGCAGTATTTT.

The CDR3 loop reads CASGRPSNTGELFF. Here the CDR3 DNA reads TGTGCCAGCGGGCGCCCGTCGAACACCGGGGAGCTGTTTTTT. This sequence joins TRBV28 and TRBJ2-2, with D unclear. CDR1 is MDHEN, CDR2 SYDVKM, per germline. V was shortened by 8 bases and J by 0 bases, with 10 bases between the two germline ends. CDR3 length: 14 residues.

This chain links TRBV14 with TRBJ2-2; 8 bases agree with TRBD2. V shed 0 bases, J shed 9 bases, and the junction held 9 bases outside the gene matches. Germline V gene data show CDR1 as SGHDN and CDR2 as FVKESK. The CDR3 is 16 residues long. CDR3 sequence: CASSQDLIRGGRELFF. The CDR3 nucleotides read TGTGCCAGCAGCCAAGATCTTATCCGGGGGGGCCGGGAGCTGTTTTTT.

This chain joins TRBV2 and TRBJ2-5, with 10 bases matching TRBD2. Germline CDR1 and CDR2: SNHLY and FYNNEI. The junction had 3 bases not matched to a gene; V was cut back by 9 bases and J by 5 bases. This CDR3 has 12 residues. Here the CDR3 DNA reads TGTGCCAGTCTAGCGGGAGAGGAGACCCAGTACTTC. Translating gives CASLAGEETQYF. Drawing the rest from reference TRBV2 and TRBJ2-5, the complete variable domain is EPEVTQTPSHQVTQMGQEVILRCVPISNHLYFYWYRQILGQKVEFLVSFYNNEISEKSEIFDDQFSVERPDGSNFTLKIRSTKLEDSAMYFCASLAGEETQYFGPGTRLLVL.

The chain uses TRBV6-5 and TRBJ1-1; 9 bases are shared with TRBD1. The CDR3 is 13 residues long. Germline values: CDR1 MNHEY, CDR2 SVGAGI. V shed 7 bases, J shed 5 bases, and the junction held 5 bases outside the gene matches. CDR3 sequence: CASTGTGRTEAFF. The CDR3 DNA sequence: TGTGCCAGCACCGGGACAGGGAGAACTGAAGCTTTCTTT.

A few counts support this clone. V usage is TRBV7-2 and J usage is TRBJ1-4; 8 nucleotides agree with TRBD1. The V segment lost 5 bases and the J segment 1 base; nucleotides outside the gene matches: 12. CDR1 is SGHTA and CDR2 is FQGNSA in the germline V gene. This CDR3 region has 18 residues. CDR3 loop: CASSVRGRVSQTNEKLFF. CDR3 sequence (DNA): TGTGCCAGCAGCGTCAGGGGGCGAGTGTCCCAAACTAATGAAAAACTGTTTTTT.

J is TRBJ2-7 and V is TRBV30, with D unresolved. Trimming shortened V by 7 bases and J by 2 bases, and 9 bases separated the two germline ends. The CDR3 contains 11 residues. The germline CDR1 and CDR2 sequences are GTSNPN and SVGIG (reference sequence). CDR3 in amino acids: CASSKTYEQYF. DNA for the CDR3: TGTGCCTCAAGCAAGACCTACGAGCAGTACTTC. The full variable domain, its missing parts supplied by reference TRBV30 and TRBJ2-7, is SQTIHQWPATLVQPVGSPLSLECTVEGTSNPNLYWYRQAAGRGLQLLFYSVGIGQISSEVPQNLSASRPQDRQFILSSKKLLLSDSGFYLCASSKTYEQYFGPGTRLTVT.

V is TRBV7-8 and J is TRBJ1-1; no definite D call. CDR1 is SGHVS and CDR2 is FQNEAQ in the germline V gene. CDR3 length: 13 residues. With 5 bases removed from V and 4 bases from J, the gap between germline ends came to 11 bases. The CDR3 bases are TGTGCCAGCAGCCCACTGGGAGTCACTGAAGCTTTCTTT. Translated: CASSPLGVTEAFF.

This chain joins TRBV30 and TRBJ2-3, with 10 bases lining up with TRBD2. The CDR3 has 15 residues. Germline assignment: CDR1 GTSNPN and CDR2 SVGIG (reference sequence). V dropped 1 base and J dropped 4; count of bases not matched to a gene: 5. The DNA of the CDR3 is TGTGCCTGGAGTGCTAGCGGGAGTTTGTCAGATACGCAGTATTTT. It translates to CAWSASGSLSDTQYF.

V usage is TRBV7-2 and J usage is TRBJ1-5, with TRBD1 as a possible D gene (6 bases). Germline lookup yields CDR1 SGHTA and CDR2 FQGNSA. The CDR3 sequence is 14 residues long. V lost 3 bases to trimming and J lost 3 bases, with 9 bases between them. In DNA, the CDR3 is TGTGCCAGCAGCTTGGACAGTTTCAATCAGCCCCAGCATTTT. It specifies CASSLDSFNQPQHF. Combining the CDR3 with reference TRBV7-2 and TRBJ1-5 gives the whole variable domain GAGVSQSPSNKVTEKGKDVELRCDPISGHTALYWYRQSLGQGLEFLIYFQGNSAPDKSGLPSDRFSAERTGGSVSTLTIQRTQQEDSAVYLCASSLDSFNQPQHFGDGTRLSIL.

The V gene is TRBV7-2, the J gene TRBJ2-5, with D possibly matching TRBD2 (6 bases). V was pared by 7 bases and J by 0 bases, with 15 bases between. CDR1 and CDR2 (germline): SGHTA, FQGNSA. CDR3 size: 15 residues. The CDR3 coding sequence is TGTGCCAGCATGACACAGTGGGAGGACCAAGAGACCCAGTACTTC. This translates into CASMTQWEDQETQYF.

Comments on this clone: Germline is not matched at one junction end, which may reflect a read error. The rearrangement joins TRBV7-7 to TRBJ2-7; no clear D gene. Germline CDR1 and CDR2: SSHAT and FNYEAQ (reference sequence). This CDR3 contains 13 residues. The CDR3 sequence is CASSLGPVYEQYF. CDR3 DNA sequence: TGTGCTAGCAGCTTAGGGCCCGTCTACGAGCAGTACTTC. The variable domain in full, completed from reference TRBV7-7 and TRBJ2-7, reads GAGVSQSPRYKVTKRGQDVTLRCDPISSHATLYWYQQALGQGPEFLTYFNYEAQPDKSGLPSDRFSAERPEGSISTLTIQRTEQRDSAMYRCASSLGPVYEQYFGPGTRLTVT.

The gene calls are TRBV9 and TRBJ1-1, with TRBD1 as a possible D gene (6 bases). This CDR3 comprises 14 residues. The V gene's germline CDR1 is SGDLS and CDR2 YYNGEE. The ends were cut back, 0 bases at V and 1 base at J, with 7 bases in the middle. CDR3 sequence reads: CASSVAGANTEAFF. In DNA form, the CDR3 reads TGTGCCAGCAGCGTAGCAGGGGCGAACACTGAAGCTTTCTTT.